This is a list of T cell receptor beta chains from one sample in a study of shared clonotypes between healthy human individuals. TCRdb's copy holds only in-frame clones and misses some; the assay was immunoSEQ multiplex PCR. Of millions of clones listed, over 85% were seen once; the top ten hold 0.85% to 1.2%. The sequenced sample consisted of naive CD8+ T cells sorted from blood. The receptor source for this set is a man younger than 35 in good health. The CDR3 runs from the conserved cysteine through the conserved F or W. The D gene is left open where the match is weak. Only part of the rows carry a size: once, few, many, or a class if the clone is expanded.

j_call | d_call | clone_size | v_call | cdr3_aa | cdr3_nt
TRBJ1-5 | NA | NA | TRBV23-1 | CASSQSDRRNQPQHF | TGCGCCAGCAGTCAATCTGACAGGCGGAATCAGCCCCAGCATTTT
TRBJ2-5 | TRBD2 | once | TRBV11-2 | CASRPARGGAETQYF | TGTGCCAGCCGTCCGGCCCGCGGGGGGGCAGAGACCCAGTACTTC
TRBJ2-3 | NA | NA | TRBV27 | CASSLGSGLTDTQYF | TGTGCCAGCAGTTTAGGTAGCGGACTTACAGATACGCAGTATTTT
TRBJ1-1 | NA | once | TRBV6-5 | CASSYEGVMGTEAFF | TGTGCCAGCAGTTACGAGGGAGTTATGGGCACTGAAGCTTTCTTT
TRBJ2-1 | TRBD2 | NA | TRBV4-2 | CASSPSGDLYNEQFF | TGTGCCAGCAGCCCGAGCGGGGATCTCTACAATGAGCAGTTCTTC
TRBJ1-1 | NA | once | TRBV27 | CASSIIGGNTEAFF | TGTGCCAGCAGTATCATCGGGGGGAACACTGAAGCTTTCTTT
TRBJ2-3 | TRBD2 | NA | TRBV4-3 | CASSQGWIGLAGGITDTQYF | TGCGCCAGCAGCCAAGGGTGGATCGGACTAGCGGGAGGGATCACAGATACGCAGTATTTT
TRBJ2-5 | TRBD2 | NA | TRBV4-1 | CASSQDGAGDETQYF | TGCGCCAGCAGCCAAGACGGTGCGGGAGATGAGACCCAGTACTTC
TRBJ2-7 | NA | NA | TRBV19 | CASSITGSYEQYF | TGTGCCAGTAGTATAACAGGATCCTACGAGCAGTACTTC
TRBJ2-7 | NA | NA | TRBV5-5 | CASSRDTYYEQYF | TGTGCCAGCAGCAGGGACACCTACTACGAGCAGTACTTC
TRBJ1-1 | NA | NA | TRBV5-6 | CASSPTGGSTEAFF | TGTGCCAGCAGCCCAACAGGAGGTAGCACTGAAGCTTTCTTT